What follows describes a single T cell receptor (beta chain). What it recognizes is unknown. The source of the sample is a study of cytomegalovirus exposure and HLA in healthy donors. Looking at the study overall: According to later analysis, the same platform produced the 120 validation and several hundred first-cohort repertoires.

The CDR3 spans 18 residues. The V gene end was trimmed by 2 bases and the J gene end by 2 bases; junction bases not matched to a gene: 13. Germline V lookup: CDR1 SGHVS, CDR2 FNYEAQ. Study results and limitations: In the approximately 130 validation repertoires, a later analysis found that first-cohort TCR clusters tended to co-occur. Listed as cytomegalovirus-associated were 150 to 200 TCR beta chains. CMV antigen specificity was confirmed in vitro for three CMV-associated chains.

Libraries were prepared by immunoSEQ multiplex PCR; TCRdb keeps only in-frame clonotypes and omits some of them. Of 160,000 or so clones in the sample, just under 90% were seen once. The receptor's source is a woman aged 25 to 39 in good health and CMV-seronegative. The V and J genes are TRBV7-6 and TRBJ2-7, with TRBD2 matching over 9 bases. The sample was PBMCs. CDR3 sequence reads: CASSLNPHEAGGAYEQYF. In DNA form, the CDR3 reads TGTGCCAGCAGCTTAAACCCTCATGAAGCGGGGGGTGCCTACGAGCAGTACTTC.